This T cell receptor beta chain was sequenced during a study of cytomegalovirus exposure and HLA in healthy donors. Findings of the study overall: On later analysis, the bulk of CMV-associated TCR beta chains appeared to be HLA-restricted.

To note about this clone: The antigen is not known.

The PCR ran on 60 Vbeta and 13 Jbeta primers. TCRdb's table, derived via immunoSEQ multiplex PCR, lists solely in-frame clones and lacks some. The sample includes under 150,000 clones, roughly four fifths of them seen just once. The V segment lost 3 bases and the J segment 2 bases; nucleotides outside the gene matches: 6. The CDR3 spans 15 residues. Germline CDR1 is KGHSH and CDR2 is LQKENI. The TCR was taken from a woman aged 55-69 years in good health and CMV-seronegative. The sequencing sample was made of PBMCs. The gene calls are TRBV18 and TRBJ2-5; 7 nucleotides match TRBD1. The CDR3 loop is CASSPLRDSQETQYF. CDR3 DNA sequence: TGTGCCAGCTCACCTCTTAGGGACAGTCAAGAGACCCAGTACTTC.